Listed below are T cell receptor beta chains from one sample, sequenced in a study of blood T cell repertoires in COVID-19. Assay used: immunoSEQ multiplex PCR; TCRdb lists only in-frame clones, some missing. The sample includes approximately 410,000 clones, more than 80% of them seen just once. The sequencing sample was made of peripheral blood. The source of these receptors is a woman aged 25 to 39 with active or convalescent COVID-19. The conserved cysteine and the conserved F or W are not part of the CDR3 here. A D gene is named only where the DNA matches it firmly.

d_gene	v_gene	j_gene	CDR3aa
TRBD2	TRBV10-3	TRBJ2-1	AIRGLEDSSYNEQF
TRBD1	TRBV19	TRBJ1-2	ASTKTGGINYGYT
NA	TRBV6-5	TRBJ1-4	ASGREGPWEKLF
TRBD1	TRBV2	TRBJ1-6	ASTEGQNLNSPLH
NA	TRBV7-9	TRBJ1-5	ATSQGAYQPQH
TRBD2	TRBV6-2/TRBV6-3	TRBJ2-3	ASSYSRGLAGGTDTQY
NA	TRBV2	TRBJ2-1	ASSDLGIEQF
NA	TRBV9	TRBJ2-2	ASSFGQKVSTGELF
TRBD2	TRBV20-1	TRBJ2-1	SAPGGNEQF
TRBD2	TRBV5-6	TRBJ2-1	ASSLGGLARHEQF